This T cell receptor beta chain appears in the sequencing data of a study of neurological immune-mediated disorders. Study results and limitations: The highest TCR clonal expansion occurred in HTLV-1-associated myelopathy; multiple sclerosis fell below healthy controls.

In its sample, this clonotype was seen many times. Antigen specificity is unknown. Germline assignment: CDR1 SEHNR and CDR2 FQNEAQ (reference sequence). The V segment lost 5 bases and the J segment 4 bases; nucleotides outside the gene matches: 11. The CDR3 contains 16 residues. MiXCR was run by TCRdb on the 5' RACE reads, yielding one entry per CDR3 protein. The repertoire holds tens of thousands of distinct CDR3 sequences, with about 5.6% as singletons. The sorted libraries took over 750,000 CD4+ or CD8+ T cells. The genes are TRBV7-9 and TRBJ2-3, with 8 bases matching TRBD2. Material for sequencing was CD4+ T cells from blood. The source of this sequence is a woman aged 18-29 years with multiple sclerosis. The CDR3 bases are TGTGCCAGCAGCCTCCCGGCGGGAGGCAACCCAGATACGCAGTATTTT. Amino acids: CASSLPAGGNPDTQYF. The full variable domain, in which reference TRBV7-9 and TRBJ2-3 provide the parts outside the CDR3, is DTGVSQNPRHKITKRGQNVTFRCDPISEHNRLYWYRQTLGQGPEFLTYFQNEAQLEKSRLLSDRFSAERPKGSFSTLEIQRTEQGDSAMYLCASSLPAGGNPDTQYFGPGTRLTVL.